This T cell receptor (beta chain) was recovered during a study of cytomegalovirus exposure and HLA in healthy donors. Whole-study findings and limits: Accurate predictions that matched the HLA-A and HLA-B alleles of most subjects were reportedly made from TCR beta sequences. Later on, an analysis tied 15,000 to 20,000 TCR beta sequences to HLA alleles at 0.05 false discovery rate.

Vbeta (60) and Jbeta (13) primers were used in the PCR. Profiling relied on immunoSEQ multiplex PCR, and the TCRdb table lists in-frame clones only, not all of them. The table includes over 150,000 clones, almost 85% detected once. In its sample, this clone was seen once. The target antigen is unknown. The TCR originated in a girl aged 10 to 17 in good health and CMV-seropositive. The material sequenced was PBMCs.

The CDR3 here is CASSAGTDYEQYF. CDR3 bases: TGTGCCAGCAGCGCGGGGACAGACTACGAGCAGTACTTC. This chain joins TRBV9 and TRBJ2-7; TRBD1 matches 7 bases. J lost 3 bases, V lost 3 bases, and 3 bases had no gene match. Germline V gives CDR1 SGDLS, CDR2 YYNGEE. This CDR3 has 13 residues.